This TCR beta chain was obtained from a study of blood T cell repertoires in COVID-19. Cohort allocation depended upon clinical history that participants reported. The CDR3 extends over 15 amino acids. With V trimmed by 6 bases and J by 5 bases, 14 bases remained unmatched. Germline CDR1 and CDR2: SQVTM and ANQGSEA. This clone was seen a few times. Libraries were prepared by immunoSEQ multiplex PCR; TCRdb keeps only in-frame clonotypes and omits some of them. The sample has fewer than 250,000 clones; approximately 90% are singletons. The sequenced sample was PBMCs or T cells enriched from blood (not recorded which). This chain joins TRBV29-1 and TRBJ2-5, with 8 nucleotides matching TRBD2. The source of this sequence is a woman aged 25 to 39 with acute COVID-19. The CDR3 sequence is CSVAGGGFITETQYF. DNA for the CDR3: TGCAGCGTGGCCGGGGGGGGGTTTATTACGGAGACCCAGTACTTC.